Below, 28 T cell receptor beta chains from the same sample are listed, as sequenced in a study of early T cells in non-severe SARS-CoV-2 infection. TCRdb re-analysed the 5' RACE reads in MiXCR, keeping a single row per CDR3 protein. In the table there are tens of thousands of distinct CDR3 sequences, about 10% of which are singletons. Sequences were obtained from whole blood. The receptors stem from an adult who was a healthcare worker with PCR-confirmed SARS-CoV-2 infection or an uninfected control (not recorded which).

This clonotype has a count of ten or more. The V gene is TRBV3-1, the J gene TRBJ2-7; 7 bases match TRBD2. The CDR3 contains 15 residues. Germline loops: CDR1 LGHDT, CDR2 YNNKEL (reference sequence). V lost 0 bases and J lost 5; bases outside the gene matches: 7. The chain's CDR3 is CASSQDMGGFDEQYF. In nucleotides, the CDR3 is TGTGCCAGCAGCCAAGATATGGGAGGGTTCGACGAGCAGTACTTC.

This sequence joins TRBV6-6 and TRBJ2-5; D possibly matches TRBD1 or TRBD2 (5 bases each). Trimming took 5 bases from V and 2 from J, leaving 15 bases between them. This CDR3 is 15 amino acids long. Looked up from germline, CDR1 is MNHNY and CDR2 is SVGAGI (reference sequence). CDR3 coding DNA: TGTGCCAGCAGTGCCACTAGGGGCATTCAAGAGACCCAGTACTTC. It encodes CASSATRGIQETQYF.

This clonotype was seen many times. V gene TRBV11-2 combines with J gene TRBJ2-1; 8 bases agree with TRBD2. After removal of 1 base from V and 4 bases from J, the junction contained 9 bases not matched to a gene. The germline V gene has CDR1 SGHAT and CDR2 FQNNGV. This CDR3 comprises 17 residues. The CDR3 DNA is TGTGCCAGCAGCTTAGGACCCTTAGTAGCGGGATACAATGAGCAGTTCTTC. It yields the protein CASSLGPLVAGYNEQFF.

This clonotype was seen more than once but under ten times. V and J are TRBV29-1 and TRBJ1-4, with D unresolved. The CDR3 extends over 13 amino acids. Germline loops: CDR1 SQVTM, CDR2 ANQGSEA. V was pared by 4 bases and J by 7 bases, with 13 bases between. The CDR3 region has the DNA TGCAGCGTTGTAGTGGGGAATCGTGAAAAACTGTTTTTT. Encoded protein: CSVVVGNREKLFF.

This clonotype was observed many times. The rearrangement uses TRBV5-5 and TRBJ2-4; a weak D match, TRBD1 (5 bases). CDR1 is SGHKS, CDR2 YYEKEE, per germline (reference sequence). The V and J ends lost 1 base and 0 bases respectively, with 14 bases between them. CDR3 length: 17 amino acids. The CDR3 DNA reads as TGTGCCAGCAGCTTGCCAGGGATCCGAGCAGCCAAAAACATTCAGTACTTC. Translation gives CASSLPGIRAAKNIQYF.

Here the CDR3 reads CSVEQGTGELFF. CDR3 sequence (DNA): TGCAGCGTTGAACAGGGAACCGGGGAGCTGTTTTTT. The chain recombines TRBV29-1 with TRBJ2-2; maybe TRBD1 (5 bases). There are 12 residues in the CDR3. Germline lookup yields CDR1 SQVTM and CDR2 ANQGSEA. The V end was cut by 2 bases, the J end by 5 bases, with 6 bases between.

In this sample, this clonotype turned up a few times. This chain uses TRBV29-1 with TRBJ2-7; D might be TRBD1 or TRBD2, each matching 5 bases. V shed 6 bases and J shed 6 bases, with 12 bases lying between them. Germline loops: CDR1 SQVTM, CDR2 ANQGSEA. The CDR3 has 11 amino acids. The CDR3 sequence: CSVLGTGEQYF. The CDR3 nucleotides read TGCAGCGTCTTAGGGACCGGCGAGCAGTACTTC.

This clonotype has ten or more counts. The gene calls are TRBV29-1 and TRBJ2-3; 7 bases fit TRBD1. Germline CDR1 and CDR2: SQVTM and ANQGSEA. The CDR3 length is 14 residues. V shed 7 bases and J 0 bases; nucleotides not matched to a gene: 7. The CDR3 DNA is TGCAGCGAAATACAGGGGCCTAGCACAGATACGCAGTATTTT. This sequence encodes CSEIQGPSTDTQYF.

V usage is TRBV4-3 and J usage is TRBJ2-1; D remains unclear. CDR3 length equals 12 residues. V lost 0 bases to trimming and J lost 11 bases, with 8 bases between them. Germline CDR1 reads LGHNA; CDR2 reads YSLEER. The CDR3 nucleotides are TGCGCCAGCAGCCAAGATAGGAATAAGCAGTTCTTC. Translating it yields CASSQDRNKQFF.

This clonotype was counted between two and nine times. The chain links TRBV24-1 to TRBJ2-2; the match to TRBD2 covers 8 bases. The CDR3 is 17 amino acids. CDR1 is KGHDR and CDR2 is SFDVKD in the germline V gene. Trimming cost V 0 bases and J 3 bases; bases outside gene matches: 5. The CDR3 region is CATSDLSSGGDTGELFF. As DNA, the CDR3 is TGTGCCACCAGTGATTTGTCGTCGGGAGGGGACACCGGGGAGCTGTTTTTT.

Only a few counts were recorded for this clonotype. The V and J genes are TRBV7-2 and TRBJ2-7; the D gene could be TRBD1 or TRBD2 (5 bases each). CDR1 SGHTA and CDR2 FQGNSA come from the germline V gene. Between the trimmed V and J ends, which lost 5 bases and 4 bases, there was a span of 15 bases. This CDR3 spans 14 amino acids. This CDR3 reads CASSNRGLGYEQYF. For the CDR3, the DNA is TGTGCCAGCAGCAACCGGGGCCTGGGATACGAGCAGTACTTC.

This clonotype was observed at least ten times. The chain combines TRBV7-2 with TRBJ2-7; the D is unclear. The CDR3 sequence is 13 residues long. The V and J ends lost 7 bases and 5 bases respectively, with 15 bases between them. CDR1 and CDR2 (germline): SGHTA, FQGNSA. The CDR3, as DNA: TGTGCCAGCACCGAGTTAGCTCGGGACGAGCAGTACTTC. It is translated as CASTELARDEQYF. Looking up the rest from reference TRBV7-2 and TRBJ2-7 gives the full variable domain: GAGVSQSPSNKVTEKGKDVELRCDPISGHTALYWYRQSLGQGLEFLIYFQGNSAPDKSGLPSDRFSAERTGGSVSTLTIQRTQQEDSAVYLCASTELARDEQYFGPGTRLTVT.

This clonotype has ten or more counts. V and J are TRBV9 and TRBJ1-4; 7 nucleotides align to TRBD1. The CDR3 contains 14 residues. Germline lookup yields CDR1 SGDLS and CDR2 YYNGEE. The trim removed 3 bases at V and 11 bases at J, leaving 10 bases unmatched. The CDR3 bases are TGTGCCAGCAGCGAACAGGGGTCCAATAACAAACTGTTTTTT. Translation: CASSEQGSNNKLFF.

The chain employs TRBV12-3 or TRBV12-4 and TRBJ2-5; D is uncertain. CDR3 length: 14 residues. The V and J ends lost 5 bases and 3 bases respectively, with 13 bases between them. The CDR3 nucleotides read TGTGCCAGCAGTCCAGACACCACCAAAGAGACCCAGTACTTC. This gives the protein CASSPDTTKETQYF.

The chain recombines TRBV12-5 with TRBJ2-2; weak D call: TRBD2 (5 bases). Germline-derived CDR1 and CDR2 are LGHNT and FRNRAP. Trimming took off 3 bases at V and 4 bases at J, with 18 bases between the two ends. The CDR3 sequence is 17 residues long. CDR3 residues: CASGLEFNGDGTGELFF. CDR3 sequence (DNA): TGTGCTAGTGGTTTAGAATTTAACGGGGATGGCACCGGGGAGCTGTTTTTT. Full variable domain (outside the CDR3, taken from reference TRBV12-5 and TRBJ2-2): DARVTQTPRHKVTEMGQEVTMRCQPILGHNTVFWYRQTMMQGLELLAYFRNRAPLDDSGMPKDRFSAEMPDATLATLKIQPSEPRDSAVYFCASGLEFNGDGTGELFFGEGSRLTVL.

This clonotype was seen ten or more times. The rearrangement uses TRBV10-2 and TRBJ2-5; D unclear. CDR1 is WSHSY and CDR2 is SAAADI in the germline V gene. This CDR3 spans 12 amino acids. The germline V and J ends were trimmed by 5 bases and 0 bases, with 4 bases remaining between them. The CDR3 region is CASSPYQETQYF. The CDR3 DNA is TGCGCCAGCAGTCCGTACCAAGAGACCCAGTACTTC.

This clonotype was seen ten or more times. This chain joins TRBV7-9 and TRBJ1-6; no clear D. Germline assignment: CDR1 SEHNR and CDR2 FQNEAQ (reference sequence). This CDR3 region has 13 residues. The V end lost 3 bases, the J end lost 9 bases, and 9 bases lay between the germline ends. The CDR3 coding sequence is TGTGCCAGCAGCTTGGCCATCGGTTCACCCCTCCACTTT. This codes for CASSLAIGSPLHF.

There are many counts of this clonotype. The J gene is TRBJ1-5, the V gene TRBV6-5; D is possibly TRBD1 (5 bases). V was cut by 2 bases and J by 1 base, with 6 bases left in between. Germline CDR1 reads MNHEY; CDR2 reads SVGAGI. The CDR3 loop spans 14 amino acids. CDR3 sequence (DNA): TGTGCCAGCAGTTACGCAGGGAGCAATCAGCCCCAGCATTTT. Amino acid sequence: CASSYAGSNQPQHF.

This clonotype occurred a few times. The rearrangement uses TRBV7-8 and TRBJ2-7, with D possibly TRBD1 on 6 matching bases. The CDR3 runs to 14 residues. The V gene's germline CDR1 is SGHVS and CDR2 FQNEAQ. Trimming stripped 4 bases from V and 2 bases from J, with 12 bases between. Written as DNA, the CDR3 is TGTGCCAGCAGCTCACAGGGCCTCACCTACGAGCAGTACTTC. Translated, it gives CASSSQGLTYEQYF.

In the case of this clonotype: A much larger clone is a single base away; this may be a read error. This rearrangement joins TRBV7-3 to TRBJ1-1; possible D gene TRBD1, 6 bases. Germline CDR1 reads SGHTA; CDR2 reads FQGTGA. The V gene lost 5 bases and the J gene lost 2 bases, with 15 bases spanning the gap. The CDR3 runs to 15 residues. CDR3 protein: CASSPFGTTNTEAFF. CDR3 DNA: TGTGCCAGCAGCCCCTTCGGGACAACTAACACTGAAGCTTTCTTT.

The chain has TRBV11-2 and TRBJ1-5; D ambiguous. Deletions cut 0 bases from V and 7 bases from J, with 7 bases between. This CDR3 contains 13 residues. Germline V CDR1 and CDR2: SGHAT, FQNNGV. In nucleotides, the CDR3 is TGTGCCAGCAGCTTAGATCGCGGGCAGCCCCAGCATTTT. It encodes CASSLDRGQPQHF.

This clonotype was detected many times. CDR3 sequence: CASSLASPRGLNTEAFF. The CDR3 nucleotides are TGTGCCAGCAGCTTAGCATCACCGCGTGGACTGAACACTGAAGCTTTCTTT. The chain carries TRBV7-2 and TRBJ1-1; unclear D gene. This CDR3 is 17 amino acids long. The ends were cut back, 0 bases at V and 0 bases at J, with 14 bases in the middle. CDR1 is SGHTA and CDR2 is FQGNSA in the germline V gene. The full variable domain, in which reference TRBV7-2 and TRBJ1-1 provide the parts outside the CDR3, is GAGVSQSPSNKVTEKGKDVELRCDPISGHTALYWYRQSLGQGLEFLIYFQGNSAPDKSGLPSDRFSAERTGGSVSTLTIQRTQQEDSAVYLCASSLASPRGLNTEAFFGQGTRLTVV.

The CDR3 is CASSLSRTQETQYF. The CDR3 region has the DNA TGTGCCAGCAGCTTGTCAAGGACCCAAGAGACCCAGTACTTC. The chain has TRBV5-8 and TRBJ2-5; D gene uncertain. CDR1 is SGHTS, CDR2 YDEGEE, per germline. CDR3 size: 14 residues. V lost 1 base, J lost 1 base, and 8 bases lay in between.

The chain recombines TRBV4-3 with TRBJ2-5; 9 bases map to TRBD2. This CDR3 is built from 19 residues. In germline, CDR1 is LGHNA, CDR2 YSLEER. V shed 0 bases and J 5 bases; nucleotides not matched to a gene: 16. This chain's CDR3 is CASSQDGIAGVYPGETQYF. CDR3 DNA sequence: TGCGCCAGCAGCCAAGATGGGATAGCGGGAGTCTACCCGGGGGAGACCCAGTACTTC.

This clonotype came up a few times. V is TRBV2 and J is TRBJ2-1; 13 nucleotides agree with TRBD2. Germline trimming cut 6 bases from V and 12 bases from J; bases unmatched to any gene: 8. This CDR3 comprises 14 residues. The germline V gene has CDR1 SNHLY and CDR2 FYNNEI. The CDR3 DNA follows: TGTGCCAGCAGGGATGGACTAGCGGGAGACCTGCAGTTCTTC. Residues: CASRDGLAGDLQFF.

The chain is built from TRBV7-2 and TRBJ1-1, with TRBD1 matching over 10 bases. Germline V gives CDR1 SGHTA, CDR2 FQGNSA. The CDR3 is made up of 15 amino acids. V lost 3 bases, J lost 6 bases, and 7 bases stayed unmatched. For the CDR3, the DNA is TGTGCCAGCAGCTTCCGGGACAGGGGTACTGCTGAAGCTTTCTTT. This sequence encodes CASSFRDRGTAEAFF.

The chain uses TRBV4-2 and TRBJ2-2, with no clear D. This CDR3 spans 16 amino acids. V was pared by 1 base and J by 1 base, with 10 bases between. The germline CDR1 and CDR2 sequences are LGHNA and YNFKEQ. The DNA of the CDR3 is TGTGCCAGCAGCCAAGGCACTACCGGGAACACCGGGGAGCTGTTTTTT. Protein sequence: CASSQGTTGNTGELFF.

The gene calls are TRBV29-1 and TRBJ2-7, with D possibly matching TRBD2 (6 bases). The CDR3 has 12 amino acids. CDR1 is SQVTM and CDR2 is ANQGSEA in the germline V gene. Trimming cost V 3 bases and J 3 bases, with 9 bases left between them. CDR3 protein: CSVEGLYYEQYF. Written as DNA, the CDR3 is TGCAGCGTTGAGGGACTTTACTACGAGCAGTACTTC.